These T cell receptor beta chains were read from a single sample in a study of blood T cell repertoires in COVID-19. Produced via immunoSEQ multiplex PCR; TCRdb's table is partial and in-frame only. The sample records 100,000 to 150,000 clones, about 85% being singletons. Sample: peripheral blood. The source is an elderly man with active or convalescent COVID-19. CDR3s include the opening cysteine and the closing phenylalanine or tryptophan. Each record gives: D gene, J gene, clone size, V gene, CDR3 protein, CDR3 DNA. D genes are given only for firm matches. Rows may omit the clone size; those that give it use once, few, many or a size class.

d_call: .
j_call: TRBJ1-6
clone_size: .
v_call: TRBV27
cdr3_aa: CASSPRQESSYNSPLHF
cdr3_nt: TGTGCCAGCAGTCCGCGACAGGAAAGCTCCTATAATTCACCCCTCCACTTT

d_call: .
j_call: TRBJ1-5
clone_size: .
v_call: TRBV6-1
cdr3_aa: CASSEGGQRYQPQHF
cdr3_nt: TGTGCCAGCAGTGAAGGGGGCCAGCGTTATCAGCCCCAGCATTTT

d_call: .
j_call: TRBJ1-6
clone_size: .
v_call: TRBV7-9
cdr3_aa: CASSSDRSPLHF
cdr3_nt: TGTGCCAGCAGCTCCGACAGGTCCCCCCTCCACTTT

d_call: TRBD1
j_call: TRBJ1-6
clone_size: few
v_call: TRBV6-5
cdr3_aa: CASIRDRGSPLHF
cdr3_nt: TGTGCCAGCATCCGGGACAGAGGTTCACCCCTCCACTTT

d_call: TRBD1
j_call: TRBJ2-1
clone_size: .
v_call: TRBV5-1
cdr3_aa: CASTGDRGVNEQFF
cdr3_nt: TGCGCCAGCACCGGGGACAGGGGGGTCAATGAGCAGTTCTTC

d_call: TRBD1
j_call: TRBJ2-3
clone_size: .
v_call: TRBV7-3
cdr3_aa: CASSLNGVVEGAGSDTQYF
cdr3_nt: TGTGCCAGCAGCTTAAATGGGGTGGTAGAGGGGGCCGGTTCAGATACGCAGTATTTT

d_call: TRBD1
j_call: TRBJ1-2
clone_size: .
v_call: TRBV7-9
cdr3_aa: CASSPRQGAYGYTF
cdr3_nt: TGTGCCAGCAGCCCCCGACAGGGGGCGTATGGCTACACCTTC

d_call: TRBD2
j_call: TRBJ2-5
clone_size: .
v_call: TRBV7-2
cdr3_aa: CASSPRWSSGGETQYF
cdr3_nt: TGTGCCAGCAGCCCCCGATGGAGTAGCGGGGGAGAGACCCAGTACTTC

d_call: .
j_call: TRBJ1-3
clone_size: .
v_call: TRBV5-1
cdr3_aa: CASSPRQDSGNTIYF
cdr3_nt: TGCGCCAGCAGCCCAAGACAGGACTCTGGAAACACCATATATTTT

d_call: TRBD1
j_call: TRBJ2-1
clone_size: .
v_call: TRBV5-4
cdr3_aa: CASSSGTGSWEQFF
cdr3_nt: TGTGCCAGCAGTTCCGGGACAGGGAGTTGGGAGCAGTTCTTC

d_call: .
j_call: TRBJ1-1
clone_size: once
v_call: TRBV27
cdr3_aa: CASSLVALLGTEAFF
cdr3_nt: TGTGCCAGCAGTTTAGTAGCCCTCCTTGGGACTGAAGCTTTCTTT

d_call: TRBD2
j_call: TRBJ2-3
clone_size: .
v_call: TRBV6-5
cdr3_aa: CASRRGLAAADTQYF
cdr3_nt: TGTGCCAGCAGACGGGGACTAGCGGCAGCAGATACGCAGTATTTT

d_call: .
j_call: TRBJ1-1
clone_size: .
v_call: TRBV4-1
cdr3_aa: CASSQDRDNTEAFF
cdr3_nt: TGCGCCAGCAGCCAAGATCGAGATAACACTGAAGCTTTCTTT

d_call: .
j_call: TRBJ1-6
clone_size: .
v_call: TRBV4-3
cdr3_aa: CASSPELRGSPNNSPLHF
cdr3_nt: TGCGCCAGCAGCCCTGAGTTACGGGGTTCCCCGAATAATTCACCCCTCCACTTT

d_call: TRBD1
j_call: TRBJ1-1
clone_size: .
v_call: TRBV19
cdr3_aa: CASSDRGLEAFF
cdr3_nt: TGTGCCAGTAGTGACAGGGGGCTTGAAGCTTTCTTT

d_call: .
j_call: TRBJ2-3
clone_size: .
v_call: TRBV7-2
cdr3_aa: CASPPNGLLSTDTQYF
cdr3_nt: TGTGCCAGCCCCCCGAACGGACTACTTAGCACAGATACGCAGTATTTT

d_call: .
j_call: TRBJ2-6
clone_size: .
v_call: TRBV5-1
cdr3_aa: CASSARGTGANVLTF
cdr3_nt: TGCGCCAGCAGCGCCAGGGGAACTGGGGCCAACGTCCTGACTTTC

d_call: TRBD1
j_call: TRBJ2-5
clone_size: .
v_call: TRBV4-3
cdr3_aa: CASSQDRDSRWLETQYF
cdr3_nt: TGCGCCAGCAGCCAAGATCGGGACAGCCGGTGGTTAGAGACCCAGTACTTC

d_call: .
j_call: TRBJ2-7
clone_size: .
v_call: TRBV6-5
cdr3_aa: CASSYGGAGEQYF
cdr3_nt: TGTGCCAGCAGTTACGGGGGGGCCGGCGAGCAGTACTTC

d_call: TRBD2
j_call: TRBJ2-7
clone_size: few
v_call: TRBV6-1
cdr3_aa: CASSEVHGTRGYEQYF
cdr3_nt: TGTGCCAGCAGTGAAGTTCACGGGACTAGGGGATACGAGCAGTACTTC

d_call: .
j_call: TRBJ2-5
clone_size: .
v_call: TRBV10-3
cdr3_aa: CAISELQETQYF
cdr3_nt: TGTGCCATCAGTGAGTTACAAGAGACCCAGTACTTC

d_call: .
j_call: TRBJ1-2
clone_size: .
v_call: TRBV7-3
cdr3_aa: CASSSLEGYGYTF
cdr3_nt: TGTGCCAGCAGCTCCCTGGAGGGCTATGGCTACACCTTC

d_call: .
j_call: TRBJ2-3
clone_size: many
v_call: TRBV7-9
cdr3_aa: CASSADYTQYF
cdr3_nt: TGTGCCAGCAGCGCGGACTACACCCAGTATTTT

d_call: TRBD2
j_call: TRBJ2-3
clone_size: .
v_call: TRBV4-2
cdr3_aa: CASSQDLGLAGSTDTQYF
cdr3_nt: TGTGCCAGCAGCCAAGATCTTGGACTAGCGGGGAGCACAGATACGCAGTATTTT

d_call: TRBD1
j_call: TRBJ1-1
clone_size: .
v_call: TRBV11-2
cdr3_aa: CASSLGTENTEAFF
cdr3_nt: TGTGCCAGCAGCTTGGGGACAGAGAACACTGAAGCTTTCTTT

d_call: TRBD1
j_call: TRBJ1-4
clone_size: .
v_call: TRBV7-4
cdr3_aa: CASSPKAVWDRGVTNEKLFF
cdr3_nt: TGTGCCAGCAGCCCAAAAGCCGTGTGGGACAGGGGGGTAACTAATGAAAAACTGTTTTTT

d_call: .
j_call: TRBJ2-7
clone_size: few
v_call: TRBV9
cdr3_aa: CASSGTGAWAYEQYF
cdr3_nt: TGTGCCAGCAGCGGGACTGGCGCTTGGGCCTACGAGCAGTACTTC

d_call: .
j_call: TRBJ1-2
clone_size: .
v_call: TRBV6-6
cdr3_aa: CASSPGRGPYGYTF
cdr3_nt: TGTGCCAGCAGCCCCGGGAGGGGCCCCTATGGCTACACCTTC

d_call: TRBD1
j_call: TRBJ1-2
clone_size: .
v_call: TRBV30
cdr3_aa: CAWRGTGTYGYTF
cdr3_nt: TGTGCCTGGAGGGGGACAGGGACCTATGGCTACACCTTC

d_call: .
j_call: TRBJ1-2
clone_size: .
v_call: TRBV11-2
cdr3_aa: CASSLSVLNSGGYTF
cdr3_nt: TGTGCCAGCAGCTTATCTGTACTAAACTCGGGTGGCTACACCTTC

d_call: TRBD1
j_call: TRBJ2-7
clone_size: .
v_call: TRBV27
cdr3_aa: CASSLTSTGRYYEQYF
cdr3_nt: TGTGCCAGCAGTTTGACCTCGACAGGGAGATACTACGAGCAGTACTTC

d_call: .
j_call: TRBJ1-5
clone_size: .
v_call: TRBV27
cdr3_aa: CASSLHRAVQPQHF
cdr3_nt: TGTGCCAGCAGCCTGCACAGGGCCGTTCAGCCCCAGCATTTT

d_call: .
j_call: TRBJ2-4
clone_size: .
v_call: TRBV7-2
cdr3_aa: CASSPRTGRGNIQYF
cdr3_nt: TGTGCCAGCAGCCCCCGGACAGGGAGGGGGAACATTCAGTACTTC

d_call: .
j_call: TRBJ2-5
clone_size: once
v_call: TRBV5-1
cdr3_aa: CASSLEGGGETQYF
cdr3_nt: TGCGCCAGCAGCTTGGAAGGGGGGGGAGAGACCCAGTACTTC

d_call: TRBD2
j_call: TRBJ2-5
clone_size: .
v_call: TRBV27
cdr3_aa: CASSLSPTSPETQYF
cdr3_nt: TGTGCCAGCAGTTTATCCCCGACTAGCCCAGAGACCCAGTACTTC

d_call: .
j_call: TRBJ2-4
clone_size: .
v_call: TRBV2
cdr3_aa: CASRIGEVLAKNIQYF
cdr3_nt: TGTGCCAGCAGGATCGGGGAGGTGCTAGCCAAAAACATTCAGTACTTC

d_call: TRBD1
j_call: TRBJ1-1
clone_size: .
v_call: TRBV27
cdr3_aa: CASSLRDSLNTEAFF
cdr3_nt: TGTGCCAGCAGTTTACGGGACAGCTTGAACACTGAAGCTTTCTTT

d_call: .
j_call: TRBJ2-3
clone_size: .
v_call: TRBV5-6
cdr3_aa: CASTPADSFTDTQYF
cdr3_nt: TGTGCCAGCACCCCTGCGGACTCTTTCACAGATACGCAGTATTTT

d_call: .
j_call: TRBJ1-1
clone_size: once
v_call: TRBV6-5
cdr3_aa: CASITRRKGNTEAFF
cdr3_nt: TGTGCCAGCATTACGAGGCGGAAAGGGAACACTGAAGCTTTCTTT

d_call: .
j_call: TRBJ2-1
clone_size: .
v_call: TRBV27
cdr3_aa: CASSLNGRRLVSEQFF
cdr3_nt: TGTGCCAGCAGTTTAAATGGCCGCCGACTAGTAAGTGAGCAGTTCTTC

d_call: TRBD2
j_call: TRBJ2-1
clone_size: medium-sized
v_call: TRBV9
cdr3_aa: CASSAYPGTSGRLYNEQFF
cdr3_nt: TGTGCCAGCAGCGCCTACCCCGGGACTAGCGGGAGGCTCTACAATGAGCAGTTCTTC

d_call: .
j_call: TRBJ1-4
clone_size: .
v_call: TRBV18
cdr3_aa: CASSPQQAGNEKLFF
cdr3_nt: TGTGCCAGCTCACCACAACAGGCTGGAAATGAAAAACTGTTTTTT

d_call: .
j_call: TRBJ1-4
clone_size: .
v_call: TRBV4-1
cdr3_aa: CASSQTNRVSGEKLFF
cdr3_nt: TGCGCCAGCAGCCAAACTAACAGGGTATCGGGTGAAAAACTGTTTTTT

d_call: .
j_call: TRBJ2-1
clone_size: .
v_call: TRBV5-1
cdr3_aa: CASSLGGAYNEQFF
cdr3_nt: TGCGCCAGCAGCTTGGGGGGCGCTTACAATGAGCAGTTCTTC

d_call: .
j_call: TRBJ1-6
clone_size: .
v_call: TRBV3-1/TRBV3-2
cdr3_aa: CASSQARVPNSPLHF
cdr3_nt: TGTGCCAGCAGCCAAGCCCGGGTACCTAATTCACCCCTCCACTTT

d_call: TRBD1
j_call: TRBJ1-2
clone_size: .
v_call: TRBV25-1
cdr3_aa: CASSEYGQGVAGYTF
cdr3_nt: TGTGCCAGCAGTGAATACGGACAGGGGGTGGCTGGCTACACCTTC

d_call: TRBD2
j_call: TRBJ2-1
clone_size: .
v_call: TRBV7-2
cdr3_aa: CASSPTVSGGFYNEQFF
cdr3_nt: TGTGCCAGCAGCCCCACGGTTAGCGGGGGATTTTACAATGAGCAGTTCTTC

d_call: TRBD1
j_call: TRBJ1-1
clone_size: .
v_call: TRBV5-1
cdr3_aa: CASSLGQDRAEAFF
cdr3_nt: TGCGCCAGCAGCTTGGGGCAAGACAGGGCCGAAGCTTTCTTT

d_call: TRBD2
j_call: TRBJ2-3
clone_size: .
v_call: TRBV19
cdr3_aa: CASSPSGRVADTQYF
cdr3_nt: TGTGCCAGTAGCCCTAGCGGGAGAGTCGCAGATACGCAGTATTTT

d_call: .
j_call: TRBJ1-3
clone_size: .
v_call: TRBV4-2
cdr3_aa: CASSQALGGFSGNTIYF
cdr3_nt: TGTGCCAGCAGCCAAGCCCTGGGGGGTTTCTCTGGAAACACCATATATTTT

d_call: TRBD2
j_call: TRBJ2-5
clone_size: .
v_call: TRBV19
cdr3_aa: CACRGRGGRGGSETQYF
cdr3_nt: TGTGCCTGTCGGGGGCGGGGGGGCCGGGGAGGATCAGAGACCCAGTACTTC

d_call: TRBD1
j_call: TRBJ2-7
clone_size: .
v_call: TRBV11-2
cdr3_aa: CASSLGTAAYEQYF
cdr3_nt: TGTGCCAGCAGCCTCGGGACAGCGGCCTACGAGCAGTACTTC

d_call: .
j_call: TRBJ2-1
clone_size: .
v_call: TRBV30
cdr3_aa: CAWSVETSLGEQFF
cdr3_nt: TGTGCCTGGAGTGTAGAGACTTCCTTGGGTGAGCAGTTCTTC

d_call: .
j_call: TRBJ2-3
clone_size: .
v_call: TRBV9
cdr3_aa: CASSVAAGYTDTQYF
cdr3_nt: TGTGCCAGCAGCGTAGCGGCAGGGTACACAGATACGCAGTATTTT

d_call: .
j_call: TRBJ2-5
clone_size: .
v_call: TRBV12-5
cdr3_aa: CASAGQNQETQYF
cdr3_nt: TGTGCTAGTGCAGGACAGAACCAAGAGACCCAGTACTTC